This note documents a single TCR beta chain sequence. Patients included in sequencing had previously demonstrated CD8+CD57+ cell expansion by flow cytometry. Every patient presented with severe acquired aplastic anemia. There was no therapy given to any patient before the blood sampling took place. The sample belongs to a study of CD8+CD57+ T cells in acquired aplastic anemia. Study-level information: An average of roughly 3 ug of DNA was obtained from sorted CD4+ and CD8+ cells.

CDR3 and TCR beta VDJ profiling relied on genomic DNA as the template. TCRdb called the reads again in MiXCR, with one record for every CDR3 protein. The repertoire holds some 150,000 distinct CDR3 sequences, with over 70% as singletons. The sequenced sample was sorted CD4+, CD8+, or CD8+CD57+ T cells (not recorded which) from PBMCs. This TCR was sampled from a human donor with aplastic anemia.

This CDR3 reads CASNGGRSPEQYF. The CDR3 DNA reads as TGTGCCAGCAATGGGGGGCGATCCCCCGAGCAGTACTTC. This sequence joins TRBV11-1 and TRBJ2-7, with D tentatively TRBD1 or TRBD2 (6 bases each). CDR1 is SGHAT and CDR2 is FQDESV in the germline V gene (reference sequence). The CDR3 is 13 residues long. Trimming cost V 7 bases and J 6 bases, with 16 bases left between them.